Detailed here is one TCR beta chain. Its antigen remains unknown. The method, 5' RACE with UMI labels, was used to prepare the TRB cDNA libraries. TCRdb re-called the 5' RACE reads; every CDR3 protein appears as one record, without DNA. The sample includes about 130,000 distinct CDR3 sequences. Germline CDR1 is LGHNA and CDR2 is YNFKEQ. The CDR3 has 16 residues. This sample was taken from a study of CXCR3-negative and CXCR3-positive naive CD8 T cells. Study-level information: Cumulative TRB read yield was approximately 135 million, averaging about 1.5 +/- 0.3 million per library.

Study-wide findings and caveats: Diversity proved comparably high across both naive subsets and much lower in memory CD8+ cells. Naive cells that were CXCR3-negative or CXCR3-positive used TRBV-TRBJ genes alike, while memory cells diverged.

CD45RO-CCR7+CD27+CD95- cells counted as naive CD8+ T cells. Sequences were obtained from naive CXCR3- CD8+ T cells from blood. Subset specified: CD45RO-CCR7+CD27+CD95- naive CD8+ T cells lacking CXCR3 (TNR3-). The origin of this receptor is a human donor in good health. Some clones in this sample may be carry-over from other donors' samples. The chain uses TRBV4-2 and TRBJ1-6; TCRdb gives TRBD1 as the D gene, but with no DNA this cannot be confirmed. The CDR3 sequence is CASSQDFSSPNSPLHF.